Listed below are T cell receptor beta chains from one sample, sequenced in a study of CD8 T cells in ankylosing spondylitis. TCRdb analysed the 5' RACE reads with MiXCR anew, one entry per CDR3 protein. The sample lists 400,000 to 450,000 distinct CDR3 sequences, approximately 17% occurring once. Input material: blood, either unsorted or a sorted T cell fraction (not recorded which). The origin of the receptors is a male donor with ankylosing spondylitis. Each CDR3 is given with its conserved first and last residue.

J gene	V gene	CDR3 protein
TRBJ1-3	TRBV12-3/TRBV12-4	CASSDGSSGNTIYF
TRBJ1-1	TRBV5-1	CASFPGPGQGREAFF
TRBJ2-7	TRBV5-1	CASSINTGYEQYF
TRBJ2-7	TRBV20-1	CSADRAAYEQYF
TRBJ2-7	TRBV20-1	CSARTPYEQYF
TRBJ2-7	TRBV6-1	CASSERPESTYEQYF
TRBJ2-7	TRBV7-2	CASSFNGGYEQYF
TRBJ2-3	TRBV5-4	CASSAAGRTSGDTQYF
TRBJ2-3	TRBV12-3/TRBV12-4	CASSLDRLKGTGTDTQYF
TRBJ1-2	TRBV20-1	CSATGGADYGYTF
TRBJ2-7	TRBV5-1	CASRGGGTTPTEQYF
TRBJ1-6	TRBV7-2	CASSLRGQLNSPLHF
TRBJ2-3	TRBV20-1	CSARIAPDTQYF
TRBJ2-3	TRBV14	CASSQDIVADTQYF
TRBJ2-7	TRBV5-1	CASSLAAGTGWYF
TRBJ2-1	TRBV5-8	CASTAVGGRLGYNEQFF
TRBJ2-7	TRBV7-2	CASSLAGTSGRAVEQYF
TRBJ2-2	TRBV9	CASSVAVAGELFF
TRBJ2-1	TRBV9	CASSVTTSGRNEQFF
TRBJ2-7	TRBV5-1	CASSVGTSSYEQYF
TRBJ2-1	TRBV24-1	CATSDSSGGANYNEQFF
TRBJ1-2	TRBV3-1	CASSRMGQGVYGYTF
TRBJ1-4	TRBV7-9	CASSPGQLQNEKLFF
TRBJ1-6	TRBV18	CASSPLDRVGSPLHF
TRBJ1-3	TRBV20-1	CSARDFSGNTIYF
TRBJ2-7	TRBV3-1	CASSPRQGWYEQYF
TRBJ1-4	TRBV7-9	CASSAQVDRPSNEKLFF
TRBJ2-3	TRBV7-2	CASHKAGGAGNTQYF
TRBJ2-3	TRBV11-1	CASSSAGPPTDTQYF
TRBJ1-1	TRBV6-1	CASSETVFNTEAFF
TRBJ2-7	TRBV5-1	CASSSGQAFSYEQYF
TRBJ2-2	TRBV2	CAVRRGRDTGELFF